A selection of T cell receptor beta chains follows, all from one sample in a study of T cells in Graves' hyperthyroidism and ophthalmopathy. TCRdb processed the multiplex PCR reads anew with MiXCR; each CDR3 protein has one entry. The sample holds 300,000 to 450,000 distinct CDR3 sequences, about 14% seen once. Sequenced material: blood. The receptor source for this set is a woman aged 55-69 years with Graves' hyperthyroidism. CDR3s include the opening cysteine and the closing phenylalanine or tryptophan. D genes are given only for firm matches. Clone size is not always given. Where it is, it says once, few, many or a class for expanded clones.

J gene | V gene | clone size | D gene | CDR3 protein | CDR3 DNA
TRBJ2-3 | TRBV19 | few | - | CASSRAGLSIGTDTQYF | TGTGCCAGTAGTAGGGCGGGACTTTCGATCGGCACAGATACGCAGTATTTT
TRBJ1-2 | TRBV30 | many | - | CAWSVPWTTIALRGYTF | TGTGCCTGGAGTGTACCGTGGACCACGATCGCCCTGCGTGGCTACACCTTC
TRBJ2-1 | TRBV11-3 | many | TRBD2 | CASSRTSEQFF | TGTGCCAGCAGCCGGACTAGCGAGCAGTTCTTC
TRBJ2-5 | TRBV7-9 | - | - | CASSLRGLRETQYF | TGTGCCAGCAGCTTGCGGGGCCTAAGAGAGACCCAGTACTTC
TRBJ2-3 | TRBV11-3 | many | - | CASSLVPTDTQYF | TGTGCCAGCAGCTTAGTTCCGACAGATACGCAGTATTTT
TRBJ2-1 | TRBV28 | many | - | CASSLGGVRYNEQFF | TGTGCCAGCAGTTTAGGAGGTGTTCGCTACAATGAGCAGTTCTTC
TRBJ1-3 | TRBV3-1 | many | - | CASSQVGQRAGNTIYF | TGTGCCAGCAGCCAAGTTGGGCAAAGGGCTGGAAACACCATATATTTT
TRBJ2-1 | TRBV18 | - | TRBD2 | CASSVLAGGGYEQFF | TGTGCCAGCTCAGTACTAGCGGGAGGTGGATATGAGCAGTTCTTC
TRBJ2-7 | TRBV14 | many | - | CASSPLGARSSYEQYF | TGTGCCAGCAGCCCCCTAGGGGCACGAAGCTCCTACGAGCAGTACTTC
TRBJ2-3 | TRBV30 | few | - | CAWESATSTDTQYF | TGTGCCTGGGAGAGTGCGACTAGCACAGATACGCAGTATTTT
TRBJ2-1 | TRBV12-3/TRBV12-4 | many | - | CASSFRGLYNEQFF | TGTGCCAGCAGTTTTAGGGGCCTTTACAATGAGCAGTTCTTC
TRBJ1-6 | TRBV10-3 | few | - | CAISEDRVGASPLHF | TGTGCCATCAGTGAGGACCGGGTAGGGGCCTCACCCCTCCACTTT
TRBJ1-5 | TRBV27 | many | - | CASRDRGALRNQPQHF | TGTGCCAGCAGGGATCGGGGGGCGCTTCGCAATCAGCCCCAGCATTTT
TRBJ2-7 | TRBV27 | many | - | CASSLTHRDYEQYF | TGTGCCAGCAGTTTAACCCACAGGGACTACGAGCAGTACTTC
TRBJ1-6 | TRBV12-3/TRBV12-4 | many | TRBD1 | CASSWGQSNSPLHF | TGTGCCAGCAGCTGGGGACAGTCTAATTCACCCCTCCACTTT
TRBJ1-4 | TRBV18 | - | TRBD1 | CASSPRGPPTNEKLFF | TGTGCCAGCTCGCCCAGGGGGCCCCCAACTAATGAAAAACTGTTTTTT
TRBJ2-4 | TRBV18 | many | - | CASSQQTQNIQYF | TGTGCCAGCTCACAACAGACCCAAAACATTCAGTACTTC
TRBJ1-3 | TRBV11-3 | many | TRBD1 | CASSEQGQSGNTIYF | TGTGCCAGCAGCGAACAGGGACAGTCTGGAAACACCATATATTTT
TRBJ1-1 | TRBV6-1 | many | - | CANTAPVGTEAFF | TGTGCCAATACTGCCCCAGTTGGGACTGAAGCTTTCTTT
TRBJ1-1 | TRBV27 | few | TRBD1 | CAVGDRGLGTEAFF | TGTGCTGTTGGGGACAGGGGGCTGGGGACTGAAGCTTTCTTT
TRBJ2-5 | TRBV10-3 | many | - | CAISGAGQQETQYF | TGTGCCATCAGTGGGGCGGGGCAGCAAGAGACCCAGTACTTC
TRBJ2-5 | TRBV7-9 | many | - | CASSSSIGGGPQYF | TGTGCCAGCAGCTCCTCCATCGGAGGGGGGCCCCAGTACTTC